This TCR beta chain was retrieved from a study of blood T cells in healthy people across ages. Background on the study: Template switching recovered approximately one barcoded beta molecule for every two T cells. Findings of the study overall: Aged donors had fewer naive CD4+ cells and lower diversity than long-lived donors.

Points on this clonotype: What it recognizes is unknown.

Sample-barcoded 5' priming and a J-beta primer mix drove a second PCR of about 7 to 12 cycles. TCRdb ran MiXCR on the 5' RACE reads and lists one entry per CDR3 protein. The table has 1.5 million to 2 million distinct CDR3 sequences, roughly 43% seen once. Trimming removed 3 bases from V and 5 bases from J, with 6 bases in between. Germline values: CDR1 SNHLY, CDR2 FYNNEI. The CDR3 runs 12 residues. The TCR comes from a human donor in good health. The sequencing sample was made of blood. The gene calls are TRBV2 and TRBJ2-3, with no clear D. CDR3 nucleotides: TGTGCCAGCAGTGATGGGTTAGATACGCAGTATTTT. Translating gives CASSDGLDTQYF.